The 32 T cell receptor beta chains listed next were all sequenced from one sample in a study of blood T cell repertoires in COVID-19. Here immunoSEQ multiplex PCR was the method, and the copy in TCRdb shows in-frame clones only, minus some. The table shows tens of thousands of clones, with under 90% occurring only once. The material sequenced was peripheral blood. These receptors all come from a woman between 65 and 79 years old with acute or convalescent COVID-19.

V is TRBV5-1 and J is TRBJ1-2; D ambiguous. There are 13 residues in the CDR3. V was pared by 4 bases and J by 4 bases, with 11 bases between. CDR1 is SGHRS and CDR2 is YFSETQ in the germline V gene. CDR3 region: CASSPEGGYGYTF. The CDR3 DNA follows: TGCGCCAGCAGCCCAGAGGGAGGCTATGGCTACACCTTC.

The count of this clone is one. The chain recombines TRBV6-2 or TRBV6-3 with TRBJ2-1; 9 bases are a match to TRBD2. Germline trimming cut 0 bases from V and 0 bases from J; bases unmatched to any gene: 9. The CDR3 consists of 19 residues. Germline V gene sequence: CDR1 MNHEY, CDR2 SVGEGT. The CDR3: CASSYSIYGTSPSYNEQFF. CDR3 coding DNA: TGTGCCAGCAGTTACTCGATCTACGGGACTAGCCCCTCCTACAATGAGCAGTTCTTC.

V and J are TRBV28 and TRBJ2-4, with 11 bases that match TRBD1. The germline V gene encodes CDR1 MDHEN and CDR2 SYDVKM. The CDR3 loop spans 16 amino acids. V shed 4 bases, J shed 2 bases, and the junction held 4 bases outside the gene matches. The CDR3: CASSWTGGASKNIQYF. CDR3 in DNA: TGTGCCAGCAGTTGGACAGGGGGCGCTTCCAAAAACATTCAGTACTTC.

This clone was recorded only once. The chain couples TRBV6-6 to TRBJ2-5, with a weak D call TRBD2 (5 bases). Trimming cost V 0 bases and J 2 bases, with 7 bases left between them. The CDR3 has 14 amino acids. The V gene's germline CDR1 is MNHNY and CDR2 SVGAGI (reference sequence). The CDR3 spells CASSYSGGQETQYF. The CDR3 coding sequence is TGTGCCAGCAGTTACTCGGGCGGGCAAGAGACCCAGTACTTC.

J is TRBJ1-1 and V is TRBV5-8; D possibly corresponds to TRBD1 (6 bases). The CDR3 covers 14 residues. Between the trimmed V and J ends, which lost 6 bases and 1 base, there was a span of 13 bases. CDR1 is SGHTS, CDR2 YDEGEE, per germline. The CDR3 bases are TGTGCCAGCATCAAACAGGGTAGGAACACTGAAGCTTTCTTT. Translated: CASIKQGRNTEAFF.

This clone was found many times. This rearrangement joins TRBV6-1 to TRBJ1-3, with D unresolved. The CDR3 is 14 residues long. The germline V gene has CDR1 MNHNS and CDR2 SASEGT. V dropped 2 bases and J dropped 2 bases, with 7 bases sitting between them. The CDR3 sequence is CASSEFGAGNTIYF. For the CDR3, the DNA is TGTGCCAGCAGTGAATTCGGGGCTGGAAACACCATATATTTT.

A note on this clone: In the same sample, other DNA sequences code for this CDR3. The V gene is TRBV7-9, the J gene TRBJ2-3; the D is unclear. Trimming left V 5 bases short and J 4 bases short, with 4 bases between. The CDR3 is 11 amino acids. Germline V CDR1 and CDR2: SEHNR, FQNEAQ (reference sequence). The CDR3 loop reads CASSLSDTQYF. The CDR3 DNA reads TGTGCCAGCAGCCTGTCAGATACGCAGTATTTT.

This clone has a handful of counts. Other DNA sequences in the same sample also yield this CDR3. The chain uses TRBV4-3 and TRBJ1-6; D is unresolved. This CDR3 spans 15 amino acids. Trimming took 1 base from V and 5 from J, leaving 9 bases between them. The germline gives CDR1 LGHNA, CDR2 YSLEER. The CDR3 DNA sequence: TGCGCCAGCAGCCAAGGAGGGAGAGATAATTCACCCCTCCACTTT. It specifies CASSQGGRDNSPLHF.

The chain uses TRBV27 and TRBJ1-1, with 8 bases matching TRBD1. CDR3 size: 15 residues. V shed 2 bases, J shed 6 bases, and the junction held 8 bases outside the gene matches. Germline CDR1 reads MNHEY; CDR2 reads SMNVEV (reference sequence). The CDR3: CASSLLRQGAPEAFF. DNA for the CDR3: TGTGCCAGCAGTTTACTTAGGCAGGGGGCCCCTGAAGCTTTCTTT.

This clone was found once. The chain uses TRBV19 and TRBJ1-5, with D maybe TRBD1 (5 bases). Trimming cost V 11 bases and J 1 base, with 21 bases left between them. This CDR3 region has 16 residues. Germline-derived CDR1 and CDR2 are LNHDA and SQIVND (reference sequence). CDR3 residues: CAVSEGAGGSNQPQHF. Written as DNA, the CDR3 is TGTGCCGTTAGTGAAGGGGCGGGGGGGAGCAATCAGCCCCAGCATTTT.

V is TRBV3-1 (or the pseudogene TRBV3-2) and J is TRBJ1-5; the D gene is possibly TRBD1 (5 bases). Trimming removed 4 bases at V and 1 base at J, with 14 bases between. Germline V CDR1 and CDR2: LGHDT, YNNKEL (reference sequence). The CDR3 length is 16 residues. The CDR3 protein is CASSPFSGGSNQPQHF. The DNA of the CDR3 is TGTGCCAGCAGCCCTTTTTCGGGGGGAAGCAATCAGCCCCAGCATTTT.

CDR3 in amino acids: CASRGRTGDTEAFF. CDR3 bases: TGTGCCAGCAGAGGAAGGACGGGGGACACTGAAGCTTTCTTT. This chain links TRBV6-1 with TRBJ1-1; possible D gene TRBD1, 5 bases. This CDR3 contains 14 residues. V was trimmed by 6 bases and J by 3 bases, leaving 14 bases between them. CDR1 and CDR2 from the germline V gene are MNHNS and SASEGT.

J is TRBJ1-1 and V is TRBV10-3, with unresolved D. The germline CDR1 and CDR2 sequences are ENHRY and SYGVKD. This CDR3 has 14 residues. The ends were cut back, 3 bases at V and 1 base at J, with 9 bases in the middle. The CDR3 reads CAISEKQPNTEAFF. The CDR3 DNA sequence: TGTGCCATCAGTGAAAAACAGCCGAACACTGAAGCTTTCTTT.

The CDR3 loop is CASSYNLDNEQFF. The CDR3 nucleotides are TGTGCCAGCAGTTACAACCTAGACAATGAGCAGTTCTTC. The V and J genes are TRBV6-5 and TRBJ2-1; the D is unclear. The germline CDR1 and CDR2 sequences are MNHEY and SVGAGI. CDR3 length: 13 amino acids. Trimming stripped 2 bases from V and 5 bases from J, with 7 bases between.

This clone was recorded a few times. The chain uses TRBV5-6 and TRBJ1-6; the D is unclear. V lost 2 bases to trimming and J lost 7 bases, with 19 bases between them. CDR1 and CDR2 from the germline V gene are SGHDT and YYEEEE. This CDR3 contains 17 residues. The CDR3 spells CASSFVPGVTENSPLHF. The CDR3 DNA reads TGTGCCAGCAGCTTCGTGCCCGGGGTGACGGAAAATTCACCCCTCCACTTT.

The CDR3 DNA is TGCAGCGTTTCTAGCACAGATACGCAGTATTTT. Translated: CSVSSTDTQYF. The V and J genes are TRBV29-1 and TRBJ2-3, with unresolved D. The V end lost 5 bases, the J end lost 0 bases, and 3 bases lay between the germline ends. Germline CDR1 reads SQVTM; CDR2 reads ANQGSEA. CDR3 size: 11 residues.

About this clone itself: Within the sample, other DNA sequences also encode this same CDR3. The chain recombines TRBV7-9 with TRBJ2-2; 11 bases line up with TRBD2. CDR3 length: 16 amino acids. Unmatched junction bases numbered 2, after V lost 5 bases and J lost 0 bases. CDR1 is SEHNR and CDR2 is FQNEAQ in the germline V gene (reference sequence). The CDR3 reads CASSPGLAANTGELFF. The CDR3 DNA sequence: TGTGCCAGCAGCCCGGGACTAGCGGCGAACACCGGGGAGCTGTTTTTT. The full variable domain, its missing parts supplied by reference TRBV7-9 and TRBJ2-2, is DTGVSQNPRHKITKRGQNVTFRCDPISEHNRLYWYRQTLGQGPEFLTYFQNEAQLEKSRLLSDRFSAERPKGSFSTLEIQRTEQGDSAMYLCASSPGLAANTGELFFGEGSRLTVL.

The chain combines TRBV7-2 with TRBJ2-5, with 9 bases matching TRBD2. CDR3 length: 14 residues. Germline CDR1 and CDR2: SGHTA and FQGNSA. The V and J ends lost 4 bases and 5 bases, in that order; junction bases with no gene match: 5. CDR3 nucleotide sequence: TGTGCCAGCAGCTCGCGACTAGCGGCGGAGACCCAGTACTTC. Protein: CASSSRLAAETQYF.

This clone was observed a handful of times. DNA of the CDR3: TGTGCCAGCAGTGAACGGGACATTAGCAATCAGCCCCAGCATTTT. It yields the protein CASSERDISNQPQHF. The rearrangement joins TRBV2 to TRBJ1-5; D might be TRBD1 (6 bases). CDR1 SNHLY and CDR2 FYNNEI come from the germline V gene. Trimming took off 2 bases at V and 0 bases at J, with 8 bases between the two ends. The CDR3 is 15 residues long.

DNA for the CDR3: TGTGCCAGCAGTTTAGCGGCGACAGGTAATCAGCCCCAGCATTTT. Encoded protein: CASSLAATGNQPQHF. The rearrangement uses TRBV27 and TRBJ1-5; tentative D call: TRBD1 (6 bases). Germline lookup yields CDR1 MNHEY and CDR2 SMNVEV (reference sequence). The V end lost 2 bases, the J end lost 4 bases, and 12 bases lay between the germline ends. CDR3 length: 15 residues.

This clone was seen a single time. The V call is TRBV2, the J call TRBJ2-1, with D unresolved. With 2 bases removed from V and 7 bases from J, the gap between germline ends came to 6 bases. Germline CDR1 and CDR2: SNHLY and FYNNEI. The CDR3 is made up of 12 amino acids. The CDR3 here is CASSEIGNEQFF. DNA for the CDR3: TGTGCCAGCAGTGAAATCGGGAATGAGCAGTTCTTC.

There are a few counts of this clone. The genes are TRBV20-1 and TRBJ2-1; D not resolved. V lost 7 bases to trimming and J lost 4 bases, with 8 bases between them. This CDR3 has 11 amino acids. Germline lookup yields CDR1 DFQATT and CDR2 SNEGSKA (reference sequence). The chain's CDR3 is CSGASYNEQFF. DNA for the CDR3: TGCAGTGGGGCGAGTTACAATGAGCAGTTCTTC.

The DNA for the CDR3 is TGTGCCAGCAGTGCTGGACAGCCCCAAGAGACCCAGTACTTC. It yields the protein CASSAGQPQETQYF. The chain has TRBV2 and TRBJ2-5; possibly TRBD1 for D (6 bases). Trimming left V 4 bases short and J 1 base short, with 10 bases between. This CDR3 has 14 residues. CDR1 is SNHLY and CDR2 is FYNNEI in the germline V gene.

The CDR3 DNA reads as TGTGCCAGCAGCCGTCGGCAGGGGGCGGTTCAGCCCCAGCATTTT. Translated: CASSRRQGAVQPQHF. The rearrangement uses TRBV28 and TRBJ1-5, with TRBD1 identical over 8 bases. V lost 6 bases to trimming and J lost 6 bases; unmatched junction nucleotides: 10. The CDR3 covers 15 residues. CDR1 and CDR2 (germline): MDHEN, SYDVKM.

This clone was detected once. The chain uses TRBV3-1 (or the pseudogene TRBV3-2) and TRBJ2-5; TRBD1 might be the D (5 bases). The CDR3 consists of 11 residues. Germline V lookup: CDR1 LGHDT, CDR2 YNNKEL (reference sequence). V dropped 6 bases and J dropped 5 bases, with 7 bases sitting between them. The CDR3: CASRYRETQYF. The CDR3 nucleotides are TGTGCCAGCAGATACAGGGAGACCCAGTACTTC.

V and J are TRBV12-2 and TRBJ2-4; TRBD2 reflects the table's D call only, with no check against the DNA. TRBV12-2 is annotated as a pseudogene. The CDR3 is made up of 18 amino acids. CDR3 sequence: CASRLAAIKSLAKNIQYF. The CDR3 nucleotides are TGTGCAAGTCGCTTAGCAGCAATAAAGTCACTAGCCAAAAACATTCAGTACTTC.

The V gene is TRBV11-3, the J gene TRBJ2-5; tentative D call: TRBD2 (5 bases). CDR1 and CDR2 from the germline V gene are SGHNT and YENEEA. The CDR3 covers 12 residues. Trimming took 8 bases from V and 5 from J, leaving 12 bases between them. The CDR3 is CASSGNRETQYF. The CDR3 nucleotides read TGTGCCAGCTCGGGAAATAGGGAGACCCAGTACTTC.

The chain joins TRBV23-1 to TRBJ2-7; TRBD1 matches at 9 bases. TRBV23-1 has ORF status, its function being uncertain. CDR3 length: 24 residues. The V and J ends lost 4 bases and 4 bases, in that order; junction bases with no gene match: 35. The DNA for the CDR3 is TGCGCCAGCAGTCTAAAGGACAGGGGAAGGATATGGACCAAAGGGGTCGGAGGACGGTACGAGCAGTACGTC. It encodes CASSLKDRGRIWTKGVGGRYEQYV.

This rearrangement joins TRBV29-1 to TRBJ2-7; 9 bases line up with TRBD1. Germline CDR1 reads SQVTM; CDR2 reads ANQGSEA. The V gene end was trimmed by 7 bases and the J gene end by 0 bases; junction bases not matched to a gene: 7. The CDR3 loop spans 14 amino acids. DNA of the CDR3: TGCAGCGGACCGGACAGGGGAAGCTCCTACGAGCAGTACGTC. Encoded protein: CSGPDRGSSYEQYV.

The genes are TRBV11-3 and TRBJ2-1; D remains ambiguous. Looked up from germline, CDR1 is SGHNT and CDR2 is YENEEA. The CDR3 is 16 residues long. With 5 bases removed from V and 2 bases from J, the gap between germline ends came to 16 bases. DNA for the CDR3: TGTGCCAGCAGCCCCGTTCAATCCCGGGCCTACAATGAGCAGTTCTTC. Encoded protein: CASSPVQSRAYNEQFF.

This chain joins TRBV3-1 (or the pseudogene TRBV3-2) and TRBJ2-5, with D unresolved. The CDR3 totals 15 residues. The germline CDR1 and CDR2 sequences are LGHDT and YNNKEL (reference sequence). V was clipped by 4 bases and J by 0 bases, with 12 bases between them. DNA of the CDR3: TGTGCCAGCAGCCGCATAGTTTTTTACCAAGAGACCCAGTACTTC. Translated, it gives CASSRIVFYQETQYF.

The J gene is TRBJ2-5, the V gene TRBV5-1; unclear D gene. Trimming removed 2 bases from V and 1 base from J, with 12 bases in between. The CDR3 totals 15 residues. Germline assignment: CDR1 SGHRS and CDR2 YFSETQ. The CDR3 bases are TGCGCCAGCAGCTTCGTCTTAGCTCCCCAAGAGACCCAGTACTTC. Its translation: CASSFVLAPQETQYF.